In its sample, the clone carrying this TCR beta chain was seen a few times. Its antigen is unknown. The data stem from a study of T-cell reconstitution after alpha-beta-depleted transplantation in children. Researchers prepared the TCRbeta library using unique molecular identifiers, the study reports. TCRdb reprocessed the PCR reads via MiXCR and lists one record per CDR3 protein. The sample lists around 580,000 distinct CDR3 sequences, 20% to 30% occurring once. Trimming pared 5 bases from V and 8 bases from J, leaving 7 bases between. The CDR3 is made up of 11 amino acids. CDR1 and CDR2 from the germline V gene are MNHEY and SVGAGI. Study-wide results and caveats: Several hundred expanded graft clones reportedly were the source of alpha-beta T cells about two months after transplant. Where some patients showed high TCRbeta diversity at day 60, it came from recipient T cells and thymic progenitors that had survived. Fresh T-cell production supplied most of the T-cell counts and diversity seen one year after transplant.

The sequence derives from a boy under two years old with Wiskott-Aldrich syndrome, due to receive a stem cell transplant. The chain links TRBV6-5 to TRBJ2-1; D might be TRBD1 (5 bases). The sample in question was PBMCs, obtained before TCRalphabeta/CD19-depleted stem cell transplant. This chain's CDR3 is CASSRGYEQFF. The CDR3 DNA follows: TGTGCCAGCAGTAGGGGATATGAGCAGTTCTTC.